The 17 T cell receptor beta chains below all came from one sample that was sequenced in a study of graft-versus-host responses after intestinal transplantation. Libraries were prepared by immunoSEQ multiplex PCR; TCRdb keeps only in-frame clonotypes and omits some of them. The table records 13,000 to 15,000 clones, more than 35% of them present only once. Material: alloreactive CD4+ T cells from a mixed lymphocyte reaction culture, obtained before intestinal transplant. The subset was: CFSE-low proliferating T cells sorted from roughly six-day pre-transplant mixed lymphocyte reaction (GvH or HvG direction). These receptors came from a human patient who received an intestinal transplant.

The chain employs TRBV5-8 and TRBJ2-3; TRBD1 might be the D (7 bases). The germline V and J ends were trimmed by 2 bases and 5 bases, with 15 bases remaining between them. The germline V gene has CDR1 SGHTS and CDR2 YDEGEE. The CDR3 consists of 15 residues. CDR3 nucleotides: TGTGCCAGCAGCTTTGCGGGACAGACTCAAGATACGCAGTATTTT. As protein: CASSFAGQTQDTQYF.

This clone came up a few times. The V gene is TRBV12-5, the J gene TRBJ2-5; 14 bases match TRBD2. The ends lost 4 bases at V and 3 bases at J; junction bases unmatched: 4. The CDR3 loop spans 16 amino acids. CDR1 and CDR2 from the germline V gene are LGHNT and FRNRAP. The CDR3 DNA reads TGTGCTAGTGGTTCGACTAGCGGGGGGGGGAAAGAGACCCAGTACTTC. This translates into CASGSTSGGGKETQYF.

J is TRBJ2-3 and V is TRBV7-2, with TRBD1 matching 9 bases. Germline assignment: CDR1 SGHTA and CDR2 FQGNSA. Trimming took 4 bases from V and 3 from J; bases not matched to a gene: 8. This CDR3 spans 16 amino acids. The DNA for the CDR3 is TGTGCCAGCAGCTCCCGGACAGGGGCGACGACAGATACGCAGTATTTT. This encodes CASSSRTGATTDTQYF.

The chain recombines TRBV19 with TRBJ2-7, with TRBD2 matching 10 bases. The CDR3 extends over 16 amino acids. V shed 10 bases, J shed 6 bases, and the junction held 18 bases outside the gene matches. The germline V gene encodes CDR1 LNHDA and CDR2 SQIVND (reference sequence). The CDR3 loop reads CATTSLAGGTAAEQYF. DNA of the CDR3: TGTGCCACTACCTCCTTAGCGGGGGGAACCGCGGCCGAGCAGTACTTC.

The rearrangement uses TRBV18 and TRBJ2-6; 10 nucleotides agree with TRBD1. Germline CDR1 is KGHSH and CDR2 is LQKENI. Trimming at V came to 3 bases and at J to 2 bases, leaving 4 bases not matched to a gene. The CDR3 loop spans 17 amino acids. This CDR3 reads CASSPPGQGAGANVLTF. The CDR3 DNA reads TGTGCCAGCTCACCTCCCGGACAGGGGGCTGGGGCCAACGTCCTGACTTTC.

The chain couples TRBV4-3 to TRBJ1-6, with TRBD1 matching over 10 bases. V was pared by 1 base and J by 6 bases, with 0 bases of the junction left unmatched. The length of the CDR3 is 15 residues. Germline assignment: CDR1 LGHNA and CDR2 YSLEER. As DNA, the CDR3 is TGCGCCAGCAGCCAAGGGACAGGGGGTAATTCACCCCTCCACTTT. Amino acid sequence: CASSQGTGGNSPLHF.

This clone was seen more than once but under ten times. The chain recombines TRBV25-1 with TRBJ1-1; no firm D call. V lost 0 bases and J 5 bases, leaving 7 bases between the germline ends. The CDR3 is made up of 13 amino acids. CDR1 is MGHDK and CDR2 is SYGVNS in the germline V gene. In DNA, the CDR3 is TGTGCCAGCAGTGAATATGGCAGAACTGAAGCTTTCTTT. It is translated as CASSEYGRTEAFF.

V usage is TRBV7-2 and J usage is TRBJ2-1; 9 bases agree with TRBD1. The germline CDR1 and CDR2 sequences are SGHTA and FQGNSA. This CDR3 region has 16 residues. J was trimmed by 1 base and V by 3 bases; bases with no gene match: 4. CDR3 DNA: TGTGCCAGCAGCTTGCGACAGGGGGTATCCTACAATGAGCAGTTCTTC. Amino acids: CASSLRQGVSYNEQFF.

In its sample, this clone was seen a few times. The chain uses TRBV7-2 and TRBJ2-3; perhaps TRBD1 as D (6 bases). Trimming took 4 bases from V and 3 from J, leaving 11 bases between them. CDR1 SGHTA and CDR2 FQGNSA come from the germline V gene. The CDR3 has 14 amino acids. The CDR3, as DNA: TGTGCCAGCAGCTCCGACAGGTATACAGATACGCAGTATTTT. Its translation is CASSSDRYTDTQYF.

This clone was found a few times. The V gene is TRBV2, the J gene TRBJ2-7, with 9 bases fitting TRBD1. CDR1 is SNHLY and CDR2 is FYNNEI in the germline V gene. V gave up 5 bases and J gave up 4 bases; unmatched junction bases: 6. This CDR3 comprises 14 residues. The chain's CDR3 is CASSFDRGVYEQYF. CDR3 DNA sequence: TGTGCCAGCAGTTTTGACAGGGGGGTATACGAGCAGTACTTC.

This clone has only a few counts. The DNA of the CDR3 is TGTGCCAGCAGCTTCGCCAGTGGTACTGAAGCTTTCTTT. Translating it yields CASSFASGTEAFF. This chain connects TRBV7-9 to TRBJ1-1; D uncertain. The V gene's germline CDR1 is SEHNR and CDR2 FQNEAQ (reference sequence). The CDR3 is 13 amino acids. Trimming removed 3 bases from V and 5 bases from J, with 10 bases in between.

This clone turned up a few times. The chain has TRBV7-9 and TRBJ1-1; D possibly corresponds to TRBD1 (6 bases). CDR1 SEHNR and CDR2 FQNEAQ come from the germline V gene (reference sequence). This CDR3 spans 14 amino acids. V gave up 0 bases and J gave up 5 bases, with 10 bases separating them. The CDR3 reads CASSLAWDKTEAFF. CDR3 nucleotide sequence: TGTGCCAGCAGCTTAGCGTGGGACAAGACTGAAGCTTTCTTT.

The chain combines TRBV11-2 with TRBJ2-1; TRBD2 matches 15 bases. The CDR3 runs to 19 residues. V trimming: 1 base; J trimming: 4 bases; junction bases outside the gene matches: 8. CDR1 is SGHAT and CDR2 is FQNNGV in the germline V gene. The CDR3 loop is CASSLARTSGGARYNEQFF. For the CDR3, the DNA is TGTGCCAGCAGCTTAGCGCGGACTAGCGGGGGGGCGAGGTACAATGAGCAGTTCTTC.

This rearrangement joins TRBV5-1 to TRBJ2-5, with 10 bases matching TRBD2. There are 15 residues in the CDR3. Germline V gene lookup returns CDR1 SGHRS and CDR2 YFSETQ. Losses at the gene ends were 2 bases for V and 1 base for J; bases not matched to a gene: 2. This chain's CDR3 is CASSFSGGTQETQYF. The CDR3 DNA reads TGCGCCAGCAGCTTTAGCGGGGGGACCCAAGAGACCCAGTACTTC.

The genes are TRBV9 and TRBJ2-2; the match to TRBD2 covers 8 bases. Trimming took 1 base from V and 0 from J; bases not matched to a gene: 2. Looked up from germline, CDR1 is SGDLS and CDR2 is YYNGEE. The CDR3 runs to 16 residues. CDR3 residues: CASSVYGGANTGELFF. DNA of the CDR3: TGTGCCAGCAGCGTATACGGGGGGGCGAACACCGGGGAGCTGTTTTTT. Full variable domain (missing parts from reference TRBV9 and TRBJ2-2): DSGVTQTPKHLITATGQRVTLRCSPRSGDLSVYWYQQSLDQGLQFLIQYYNGEERAKGNILERFSAQQFPDLHSELNLSSLELGDSALYFCASSVYGGANTGELFFGEGSRLTVL.

A few counts support this clone. This sequence joins TRBV18 and TRBJ2-3, with unresolved D. The CDR3 has 14 residues. Trimming stripped 2 bases from V and 4 bases from J, with 10 bases between. Looked up from germline, CDR1 is KGHSH and CDR2 is LQKENI. This chain's CDR3 is CASSPSGAPDTQYF. CDR3 nucleotides: TGTGCCAGCTCACCATCCGGAGCTCCAGATACGCAGTATTTT.

This clone was counted a few times. The chain has TRBV7-8 and TRBJ1-2; TRBD1 aligns across 9 bases. Germline V gives CDR1 SGHVS, CDR2 FQNEAQ. The CDR3 extends over 16 amino acids. Germline trimming cut 5 bases from V and 3 bases from J; bases unmatched to any gene: 10. The CDR3 loop reads CASSHGTGGADYGYTF. CDR3 sequence (DNA): TGTGCCAGCAGCCATGGAACAGGGGGCGCGGACTATGGCTACACCTTC. Full variable domain (outside the CDR3, taken from reference TRBV7-8 and TRBJ1-2): GAGVSQSPRYKVAKRGQDVALRCDPISGHVSLFWYQQALGQGPEFLTYFQNEAQLDKSGLPSDRFFAERPEGSVSTLKIQRTQQEDSAVYLCASSHGTGGADYGYTFGSGTRLTVV.